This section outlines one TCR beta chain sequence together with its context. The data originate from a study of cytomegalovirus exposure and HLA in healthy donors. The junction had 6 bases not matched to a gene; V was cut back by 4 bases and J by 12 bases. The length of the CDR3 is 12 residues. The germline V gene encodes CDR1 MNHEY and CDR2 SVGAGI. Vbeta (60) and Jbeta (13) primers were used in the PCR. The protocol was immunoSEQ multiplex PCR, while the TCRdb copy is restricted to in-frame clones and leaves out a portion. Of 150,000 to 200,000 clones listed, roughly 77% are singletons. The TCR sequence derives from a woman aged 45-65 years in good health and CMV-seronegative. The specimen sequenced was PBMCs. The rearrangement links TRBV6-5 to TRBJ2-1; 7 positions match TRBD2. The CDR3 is CASSSREAGQFF. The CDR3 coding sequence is TGTGCCAGCAGTTCCCGGGAGGCAGGGCAGTTCTTC.